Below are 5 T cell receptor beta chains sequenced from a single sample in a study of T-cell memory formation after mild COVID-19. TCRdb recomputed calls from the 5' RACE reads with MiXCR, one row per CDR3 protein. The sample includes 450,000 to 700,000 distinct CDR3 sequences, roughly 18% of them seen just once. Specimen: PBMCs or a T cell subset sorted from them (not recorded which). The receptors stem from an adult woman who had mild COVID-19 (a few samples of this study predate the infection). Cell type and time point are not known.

CDR3 region: CSASRLAGIQVRSYNEQFF. CDR3 sequence (DNA): TGCAGTGCCAGTCGGCTAGCGGGGATTCAGGTTCGATCCTACAATGAGCAGTTCTTC. The chain has TRBV20-1 and TRBJ2-1; 9 bases are a match to TRBD2. Per the germline V gene, CDR1 is DFQATT and CDR2 is SNEGSKA (reference sequence). The CDR3 length is 19 residues. V lost 6 bases to trimming and J lost 1 base; unmatched junction nucleotides: 19.

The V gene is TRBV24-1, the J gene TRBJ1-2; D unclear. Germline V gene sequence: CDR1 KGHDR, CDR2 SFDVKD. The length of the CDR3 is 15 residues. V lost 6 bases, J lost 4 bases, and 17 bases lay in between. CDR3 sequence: CATSTGAEVTYGYTF. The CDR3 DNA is TGTGCCACCAGTACGGGCGCTGAGGTCACCTATGGCTACACCTTC.

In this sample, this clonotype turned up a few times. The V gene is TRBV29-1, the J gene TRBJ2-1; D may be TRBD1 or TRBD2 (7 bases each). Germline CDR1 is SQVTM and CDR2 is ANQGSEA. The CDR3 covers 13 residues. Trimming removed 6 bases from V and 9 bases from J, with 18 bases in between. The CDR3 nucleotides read TGCAGCGTCGAGACCGGCAGGGGGGGTGAGCAGTTCTTC. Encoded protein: CSVETGRGGEQFF.

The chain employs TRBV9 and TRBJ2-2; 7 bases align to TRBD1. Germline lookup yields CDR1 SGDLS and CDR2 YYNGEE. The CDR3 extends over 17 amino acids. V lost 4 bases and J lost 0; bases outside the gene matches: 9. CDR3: CASSTQDGTANTGELFF. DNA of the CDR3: TGTGCCAGCAGCACACAGGACGGGACAGCGAACACCGGGGAGCTGTTTTTT.

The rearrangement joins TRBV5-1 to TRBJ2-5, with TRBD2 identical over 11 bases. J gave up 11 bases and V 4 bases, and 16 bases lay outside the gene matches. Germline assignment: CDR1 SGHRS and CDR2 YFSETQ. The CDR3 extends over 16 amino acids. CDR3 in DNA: TGCGCCAGCAGCCCCCGGACCGGGACTAGCGGCGCGGGGCAGTACTTC. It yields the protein CASSPRTGTSGAGQYF.